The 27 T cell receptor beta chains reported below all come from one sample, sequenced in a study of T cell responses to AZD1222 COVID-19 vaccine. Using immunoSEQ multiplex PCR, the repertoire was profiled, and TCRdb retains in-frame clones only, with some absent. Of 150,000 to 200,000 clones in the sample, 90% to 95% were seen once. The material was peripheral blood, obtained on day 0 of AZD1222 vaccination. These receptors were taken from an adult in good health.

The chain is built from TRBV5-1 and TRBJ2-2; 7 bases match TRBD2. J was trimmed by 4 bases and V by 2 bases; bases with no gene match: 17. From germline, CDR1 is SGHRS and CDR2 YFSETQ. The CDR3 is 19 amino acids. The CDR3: CASSFEGPQRGRTTGELFF. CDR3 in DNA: TGCGCCAGCAGCTTCGAAGGCCCACAGCGGGGACGAACCACCGGGGAGCTGTTTTTT.

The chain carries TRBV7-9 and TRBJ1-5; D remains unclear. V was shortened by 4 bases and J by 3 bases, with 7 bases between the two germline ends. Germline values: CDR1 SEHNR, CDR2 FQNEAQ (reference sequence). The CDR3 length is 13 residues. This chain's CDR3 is CASSWKDNQPQHF. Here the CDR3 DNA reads TGTGCCAGCAGCTGGAAGGACAATCAGCCCCAGCATTTT.

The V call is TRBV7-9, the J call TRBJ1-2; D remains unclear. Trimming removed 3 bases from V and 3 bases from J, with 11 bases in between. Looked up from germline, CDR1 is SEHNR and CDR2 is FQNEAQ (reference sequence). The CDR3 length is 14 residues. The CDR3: CASSFHERDYGYTF. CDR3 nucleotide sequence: TGTGCCAGCAGCTTCCATGAGAGGGACTATGGCTACACCTTC.

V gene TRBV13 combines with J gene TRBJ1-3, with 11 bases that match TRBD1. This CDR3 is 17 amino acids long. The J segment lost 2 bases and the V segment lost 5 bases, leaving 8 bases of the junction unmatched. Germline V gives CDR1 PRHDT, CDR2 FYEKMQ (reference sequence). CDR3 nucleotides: TGTGCCAGCAGCCACCCCGGACAGGGGGCGACTGGAAACACCATATATTTT. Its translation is CASSHPGQGATGNTIYF.

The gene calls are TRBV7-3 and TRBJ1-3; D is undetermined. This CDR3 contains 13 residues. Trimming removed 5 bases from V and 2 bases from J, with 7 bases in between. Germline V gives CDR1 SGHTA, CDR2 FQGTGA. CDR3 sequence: CASSRDPGNTIYF. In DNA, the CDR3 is TGTGCCAGCAGCCGGGATCCTGGAAACACCATATATTTT.

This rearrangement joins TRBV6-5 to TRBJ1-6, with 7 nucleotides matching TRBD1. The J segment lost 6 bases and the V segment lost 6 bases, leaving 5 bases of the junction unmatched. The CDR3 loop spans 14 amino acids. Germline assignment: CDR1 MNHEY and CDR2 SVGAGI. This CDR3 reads CASSPGGGNSPLHF. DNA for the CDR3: TGTGCCAGCAGCCCAGGGGGTGGTAATTCACCCCTCCACTTT.

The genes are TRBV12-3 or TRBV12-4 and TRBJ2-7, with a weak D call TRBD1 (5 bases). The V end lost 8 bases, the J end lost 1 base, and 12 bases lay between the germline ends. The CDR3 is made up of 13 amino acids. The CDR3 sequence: CASSRRASYEQYF. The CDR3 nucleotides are TGTGCCAGCTCCCGCAGGGCATCCTACGAGCAGTACTTC.

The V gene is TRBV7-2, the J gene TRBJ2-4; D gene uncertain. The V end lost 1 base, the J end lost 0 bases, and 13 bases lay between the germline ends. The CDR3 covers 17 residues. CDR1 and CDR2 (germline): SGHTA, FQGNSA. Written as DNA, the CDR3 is TGTGCCAGCAGCTTAGGTTTGCGGCGAATAGCCAAAAACATTCAGTACTTC. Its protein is CASSLGLRRIAKNIQYF.

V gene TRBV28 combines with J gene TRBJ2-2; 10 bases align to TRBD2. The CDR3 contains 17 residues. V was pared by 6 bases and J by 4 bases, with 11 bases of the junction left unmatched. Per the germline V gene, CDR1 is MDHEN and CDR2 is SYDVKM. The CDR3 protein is CASRIAGGIGSTGELFF. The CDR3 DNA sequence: TGTGCCAGCAGAATAGCGGGGGGCATTGGCAGCACCGGGGAGCTGTTTTTT.

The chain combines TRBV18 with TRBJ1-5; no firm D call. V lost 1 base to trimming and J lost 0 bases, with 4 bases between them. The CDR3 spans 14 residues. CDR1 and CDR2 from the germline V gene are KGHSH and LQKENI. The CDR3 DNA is TGTGCCAGCTCACCACGGTATAGCAATCAGCCCCAGCATTTT. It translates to CASSPRYSNQPQHF.

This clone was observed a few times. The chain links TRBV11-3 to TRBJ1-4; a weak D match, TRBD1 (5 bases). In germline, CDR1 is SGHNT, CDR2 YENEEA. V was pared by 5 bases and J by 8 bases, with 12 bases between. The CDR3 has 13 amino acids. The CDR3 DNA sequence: TGTGCCAGCAGCCAGAGGGGCGGGGAAAAACTGTTTTTT. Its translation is CASSQRGGEKLFF. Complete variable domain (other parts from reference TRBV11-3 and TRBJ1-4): EAGVVQSPRYKIIEKKQPVAFWCNPISGHNTLYWYLQNLGQGPELLIRYENEEAVDDSQLPKDRFSAERLKGVDSTLKIQPAELGDSAVYLCASSQRGGEKLFFGSGTQLSVL.

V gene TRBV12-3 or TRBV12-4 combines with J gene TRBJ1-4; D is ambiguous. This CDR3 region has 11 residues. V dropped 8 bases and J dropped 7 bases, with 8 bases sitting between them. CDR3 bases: TGTGCCAGCTCAGGCTCTGAAAAACTGTTTTTT. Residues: CASSGSEKLFF.

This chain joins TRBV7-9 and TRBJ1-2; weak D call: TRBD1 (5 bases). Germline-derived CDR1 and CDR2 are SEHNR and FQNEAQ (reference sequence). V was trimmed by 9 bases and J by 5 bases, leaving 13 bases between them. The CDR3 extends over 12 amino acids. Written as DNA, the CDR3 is TGTGCCAGTGGGACGGCTACTTATGGCTACACCTTC. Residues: CASGTATYGYTF. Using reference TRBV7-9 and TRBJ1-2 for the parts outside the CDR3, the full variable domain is DTGVSQNPRHKITKRGQNVTFRCDPISEHNRLYWYRQTLGQGPEFLTYFQNEAQLEKSRLLSDRFSAERPKGSFSTLEIQRTEQGDSAMYLCASGTATYGYTFGSGTRLTVV.

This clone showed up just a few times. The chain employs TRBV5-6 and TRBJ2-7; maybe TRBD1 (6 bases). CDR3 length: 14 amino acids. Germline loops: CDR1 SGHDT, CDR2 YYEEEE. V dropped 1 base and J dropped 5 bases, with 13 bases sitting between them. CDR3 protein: CASSLKWTENEQYF. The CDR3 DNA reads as TGTGCCAGCAGCTTGAAGTGGACAGAGAACGAGCAGTACTTC.

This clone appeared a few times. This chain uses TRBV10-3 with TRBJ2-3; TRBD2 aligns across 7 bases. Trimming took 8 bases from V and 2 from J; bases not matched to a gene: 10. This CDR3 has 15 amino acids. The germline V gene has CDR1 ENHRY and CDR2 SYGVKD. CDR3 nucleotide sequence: TGTGCCATCTCAGGGACTAAATTCTTCACAGATACGCAGTATTTT. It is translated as CAISGTKFFTDTQYF.

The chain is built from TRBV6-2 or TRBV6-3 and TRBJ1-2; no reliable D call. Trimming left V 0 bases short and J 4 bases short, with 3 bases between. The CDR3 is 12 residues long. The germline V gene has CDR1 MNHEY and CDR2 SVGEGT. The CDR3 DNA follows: TGTGCCAGCAGTTACTCGACCTATGGCTACACCTTC. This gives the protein CASSYSTYGYTF.

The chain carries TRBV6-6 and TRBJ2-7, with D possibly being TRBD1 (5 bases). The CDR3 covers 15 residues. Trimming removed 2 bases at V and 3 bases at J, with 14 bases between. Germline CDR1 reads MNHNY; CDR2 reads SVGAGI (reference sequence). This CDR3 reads CASSYVGRGNYEQYF. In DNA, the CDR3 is TGTGCCAGCAGTTACGTGGGGCGCGGCAACTACGAGCAGTACTTC.

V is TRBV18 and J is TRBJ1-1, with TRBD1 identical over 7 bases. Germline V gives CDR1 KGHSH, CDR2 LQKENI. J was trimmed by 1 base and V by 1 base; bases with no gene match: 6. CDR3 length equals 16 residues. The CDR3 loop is CASSPLSTGRNTEAFF. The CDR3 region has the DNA TGTGCCAGCTCACCACTCTCGACAGGGAGGAACACTGAAGCTTTCTTT.

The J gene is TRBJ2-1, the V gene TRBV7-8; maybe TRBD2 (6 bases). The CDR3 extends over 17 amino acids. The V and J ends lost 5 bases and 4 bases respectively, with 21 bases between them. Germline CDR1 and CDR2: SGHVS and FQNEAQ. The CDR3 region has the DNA TGTGCCAGCAGCGTTACGGAACCGCGGGGCCTTTACAATGAGCAGTTCTTC. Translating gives CASSVTEPRGLYNEQFF.

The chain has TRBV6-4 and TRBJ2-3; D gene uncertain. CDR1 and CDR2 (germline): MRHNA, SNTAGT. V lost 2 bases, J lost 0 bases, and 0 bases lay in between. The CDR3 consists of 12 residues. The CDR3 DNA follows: TGTGCCAGCAGTGACAGCACAGATACGCAGTATTTT. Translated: CASSDSTDTQYF.

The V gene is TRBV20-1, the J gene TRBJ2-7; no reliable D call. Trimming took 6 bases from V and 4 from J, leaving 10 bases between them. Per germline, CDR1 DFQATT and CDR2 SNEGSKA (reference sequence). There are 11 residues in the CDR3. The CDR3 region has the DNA TGCAGTGCCCTTAGTCGGTACGAGCAGTACTTC. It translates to CSALSRYEQYF.

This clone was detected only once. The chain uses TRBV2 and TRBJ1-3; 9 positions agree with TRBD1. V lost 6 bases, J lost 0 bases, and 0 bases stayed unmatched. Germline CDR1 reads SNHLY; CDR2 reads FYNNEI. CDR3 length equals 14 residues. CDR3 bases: TGTGCCAGCAGGGACAGGGGCTCTGGAAACACCATATATTTT. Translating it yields CASRDRGSGNTIYF.

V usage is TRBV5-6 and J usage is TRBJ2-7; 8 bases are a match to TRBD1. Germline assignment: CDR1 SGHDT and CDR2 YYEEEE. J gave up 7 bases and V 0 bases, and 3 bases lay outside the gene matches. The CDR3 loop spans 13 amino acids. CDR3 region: CASSLGTGSEQYF. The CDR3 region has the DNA TGTGCCAGCAGCTTGGGGACAGGGTCAGAGCAGTACTTC.

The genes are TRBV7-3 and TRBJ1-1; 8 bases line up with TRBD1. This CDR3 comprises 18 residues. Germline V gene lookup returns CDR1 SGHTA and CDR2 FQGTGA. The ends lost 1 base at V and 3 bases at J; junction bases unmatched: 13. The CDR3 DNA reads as TGTGCCAGCAGCTTAAGCGGGACAGGCCTGCTTAAGGACACTGAAGCTTTCTTT. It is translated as CASSLSGTGLLKDTEAFF.

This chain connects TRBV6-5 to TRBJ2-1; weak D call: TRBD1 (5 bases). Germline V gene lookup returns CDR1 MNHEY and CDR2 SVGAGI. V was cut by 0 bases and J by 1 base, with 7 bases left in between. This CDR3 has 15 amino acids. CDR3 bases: TGTGCCAGCAGTTACTCAGGGGTATCCTACAATGAGCAGTTCTTC. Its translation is CASSYSGVSYNEQFF.

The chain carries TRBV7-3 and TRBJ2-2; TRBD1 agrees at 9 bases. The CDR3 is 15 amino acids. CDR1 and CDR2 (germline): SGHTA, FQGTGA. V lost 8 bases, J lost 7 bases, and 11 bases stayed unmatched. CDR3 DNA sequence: TGTGCCAGCGCCCCCGGGACAGGGAATGGCGGGGAGCTGTTTTTT. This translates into CASAPGTGNGGELFF. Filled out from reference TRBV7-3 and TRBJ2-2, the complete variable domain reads GAGVSQTPSNKVTEKGKYVELRCDPISGHTALYWYRQSLGQGPEFLIYFQGTGAADDSGLPNDRFFAVRPEGSVSTLKIQRTERGDSAVYLCASAPGTGNGGELFFGEGSRLTVL.

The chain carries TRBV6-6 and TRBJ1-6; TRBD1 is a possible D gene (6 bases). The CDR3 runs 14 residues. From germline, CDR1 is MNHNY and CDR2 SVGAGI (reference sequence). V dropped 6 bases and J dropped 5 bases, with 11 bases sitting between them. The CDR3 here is CASRGGGNNSPLHF. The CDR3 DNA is TGTGCCAGCAGAGGGGGAGGAAATAATTCACCCCTCCACTTT.